A selection of T cell receptor beta chains follows, all from one sample in a study of blood T cell repertoires in COVID-19. Generated by immunoSEQ multiplex PCR, the TCRdb table keeps only in-frame clones and is missing some. The sample contains about 220,000 clones, around 84% of which appear only once. The sequencing input was peripheral blood. These receptors originate from a man younger than 40 with active or convalescent COVID-19. Both conserved end residues are part of each CDR3. The D gene is left open where the match is weak. Clone size appears in some rows only: once, few, many, or a class for an expanded clone.

J	V	D	size	length	DNA	CDR3
TRBJ2-6	TRBV9	-	-	15	TGTGCCAGCAGCGTAGGAGGGACTGGGGCCAACGTCCTGACTTTC	CASSVGGTGANVLTF
TRBJ1-2	TRBV30	TRBD1	-	15	TGTGCCTGGAGTGTAGCGGGACAGGGATACTATGGCTACACCTTC	CAWSVAGQGYYGYTF
TRBJ2-6	TRBV4-1	-	-	17	TGCGCCAGCAGCCAAGATAAGGGGCATTCTGGGGCCAACGTCCTGACTTTC	CASSQDKGHSGANVLTF
TRBJ1-4	TRBV3-1/TRBV3-2	TRBD1	-	15	TGTGCCAGCAGCCTCCGGCGACAGGGAGGTGAAAAACTGTTTTTT	CASSLRRQGGEKLFF
TRBJ2-7	TRBV19	-	-	14	TGTGCCAGTACCACCGGACACCCACCCTACGAGCAGTACTTC	CASTTGHPPYEQYF
TRBJ1-6	TRBV7-9	TRBD1	-	15	TGTGCCAGCAGCGTAGGGGGCTTCGACAATTCACCCCTCCACTTT	CASSVGGFDNSPLHF
TRBJ2-7	TRBV4-3	TRBD1	once	15	TGCGCCAGCAGCCAAGCTAGGACAGGGAAACACGAGCAGTACTTC	CASSQARTGKHEQYF
TRBJ2-1	TRBV28	TRBD1	-	15	TGTGCCAGCAGGCCCCCCGGGACAGGCAACAATGAGCAGTTCTTC	CASRPPGTGNNEQFF
TRBJ2-5	TRBV19	-	-	14	TGTGCCAGTAGGGACACCCCGGCGCAAGAGACCCAGTACTTC	CASRDTPAQETQYF
TRBJ1-5	TRBV24-1	TRBD1	-	15	TGTGCCACCAGTGACCGGGACAGGCCTAGTCAGCCCCAGCATTTT	CATSDRDRPSQPQHF
TRBJ1-2	TRBV5-6	-	-	13	TGTGCCAGCAGCTTGGACAGGGACTATGGCTACACCTTC	CASSLDRDYGYTF
TRBJ2-7	TRBV28	-	-	16	TGTGCCAGCAGTCCGGCGGGATTCTCCCCTACCGACGAGCAGTACTTC	CASSPAGFSPTDEQYF
TRBJ2-5	TRBV28	TRBD2	-	15	TGTGCCAGCAGTAAATGGACTAGCGGGAGTGATAACCAGTACTTC	CASSKWTSGSDNQYF
TRBJ2-3	TRBV3-1/TRBV3-2	-	-	17	TGTGCCAGCAGCAATACGTATAGCGGAACTAGCACAGATACGCAGTATTTT	CASSNTYSGTSTDTQYF
TRBJ2-3	TRBV5-1	TRBD2	-	16	TGCGCCAGCAGCCCAAGACTAGCGGGGGCCAGAGATACGCAGTATTTT	CASSPRLAGARDTQYF
TRBJ2-3	TRBV7-6	-	-	16	TGTGCCAGCAGCTTAGCTGGGGAGGATAATCCAGATACGCAGTATTTT	CASSLAGEDNPDTQYF
TRBJ1-2	TRBV27	TRBD1	-	15	TGTGCCAGCAGCCTATTGGGGACAGGGGTTCATGGCTACACCTTC	CASSLLGTGVHGYTF
TRBJ2-3	TRBV5-6	-	-	14	TGTGCCAGCAGCTCAGGGGTCCGCACAGATACGCAGTATTTT	CASSSGVRTDTQYF
TRBJ1-1	TRBV18	-	-	12	TGTGCCAGCTCACCTGCGGGCGTTGAAGCTTTCTTT	CASSPAGVEAFF
TRBJ2-2	TRBV4-2	TRBD1	-	17	TGTGCCAGCAGCCCCGGGGTGGGGACAGGAAACACCGGGGAGCTGTTTTTT	CASSPGVGTGNTGELFF
TRBJ2-7	TRBV29-1	TRBD2	-	13	TGCAGCGTTGATGGCGGGAGCACCTACGAGCAGTACTTC	CSVDGGSTYEQYF
TRBJ2-6	TRBV6-5	-	-	13	TGTGCCACGAGACCGGGAGGGGCCAACGTCCTGACTTTC	CATRPGGANVLTF
TRBJ2-1	TRBV5-4	TRBD2	-	14	TGTGCCAGCACCCTAGCGGAAGGTACGAATGAGCAGTTCTTC	CASTLAEGTNEQFF
TRBJ1-2	TRBV19	-	once	13	TGTGCCAGTAGCCTTCGACAGGTCGATGGCTACACCTTC	CASSLRQVDGYTF
TRBJ1-1	TRBV9	-	-	13	TGTGCCAGCAGCGCCGCGCCCGCGACTGAAGCTTTCTTT	CASSAAPATEAFF
TRBJ1-5	TRBV19	TRBD1	-	15	TGTGCCAGTAGTATAGTTGGGGACAGTAATCAGCCCCAGCATTTT	CASSIVGDSNQPQHF
TRBJ1-6	TRBV2	TRBD1	-	14	TGTGCCAGCAGTAGGACAGGGTCAAGATCACCCCTCCACTTT	CASSRTGSRSPLHF
TRBJ1-1	TRBV9	-	-	11	TGTGCCAGCAGTATGGGGCAGGAAGCTTTCTTT	CASSMGQEAFF
TRBJ2-5	TRBV19	TRBD2	-	14	TGTGCCAGTAGTATGGGACGGGGGGAAGAGACCCAGTACTTC	CASSMGRGEETQYF
TRBJ2-1	TRBV5-5	-	-	15	TGTGCCAGCAGCTTGGAGGGAGGCCCCTACAATGAGCAGTTCTTC	CASSLEGGPYNEQFF
TRBJ1-1	TRBV6-6	-	-	16	TGTGCCAGCAGAAAACAACAGGGATATGACTACACTGAAGCTTTCTTT	CASRKQQGYDYTEAFF
TRBJ2-3	TRBV9	-	-	13	TGTGCCAGCAGCGTCCAGGGCAGAGATACGCAGTATTTT	CASSVQGRDTQYF
TRBJ2-1	TRBV11-3	TRBD1	-	15	TGTGCCAGCAGCCTCGACAGGGGCCCCTACAATGAGCAGTTCTTC	CASSLDRGPYNEQFF
TRBJ1-5	TRBV7-2	-	-	15	TGTGCCAGCAGCTATCGGGTGGGTAGGAGTCAGCCCCAGCATTTT	CASSYRVGRSQPQHF
TRBJ2-1	TRBV27	-	-	13	TGTGCCAGCAGTCCGGCCGGGTACAATGAGCAGTTCTTC	CASSPAGYNEQFF
TRBJ1-1	TRBV7-9	-	-	15	-	CASSVQPVGQGIGFF
TRBJ1-4	TRBV6-6	-	-	13	TGTGCCACCGCGGGGAGGGCCAATGAAAAACTGTTTTTT	CATAGRANEKLFF
TRBJ2-3	TRBV7-2	TRBD2	-	15	TGTGCCAGCAGCTCGGGACTACTTCTCACAGATACGCAGTATTTT	CASSSGLLLTDTQYF
TRBJ2-3	TRBV7-2	-	-	19	TGTGCCAGCAGCTTAGCTTTAAGGGGGCTAGCGGGCGTCGGGGGTACGCAGTATTTT	CASSLALRGLAGVGGTQYF
TRBJ1-2	TRBV5-1	-	-	13	TGCGCCAGCAGCTTAACGGACTGGTATGGCTACACCTTC	CASSLTDWYGYTF
TRBJ2-3	TRBV2	TRBD2	-	15	TGTGCCAGCAGTGAGCGGACTAGCCCCTCAGATACGCAGTATTTT	CASSERTSPSDTQYF
TRBJ2-3	TRBV30	-	-	13	TGTGCCTGGGGCGGGTTCAGCACAGATACGCAGTATTTT	CAWGGFSTDTQYF
TRBJ1-2	TRBV9	TRBD1	-	14	TGTGCCGAGCAGACAGGGAGAATAAGCTATGGCTACACCTTC	CAEQTGRISYGYTF
TRBJ1-2	TRBV5-1	-	-	14	TGCGCCAGCAGCTTGCTAGGCCTCTCCTATGGCTACACCTTC	CASSLLGLSYGYTF
TRBJ2-3	TRBV6-5	-	-	14	TGTGCCAGCAGTCGCACAGGGGGGGCAGATACGCAGTATTTT	CASSRTGGADTQYF
TRBJ2-1	TRBV3-1/TRBV3-2	TRBD1	once	16	TGTGCCAGCAGCCACGAACTACCGGGACAGAGCTCTGAGCAGTTCTTC	CASSHELPGQSSEQFF
TRBJ2-2	TRBV5-6	-	-	13	TGTGCCAGCAGCTTGGTGCGGGCCGGGGAGCTGTTTTTT	CASSLVRAGELFF
TRBJ2-1	TRBV6-4	TRBD2	-	15	TGTGCCAGCAGTGAGTCGGGGGAGGGCTACAATGAGCAGTTCTTC	CASSESGEGYNEQFF